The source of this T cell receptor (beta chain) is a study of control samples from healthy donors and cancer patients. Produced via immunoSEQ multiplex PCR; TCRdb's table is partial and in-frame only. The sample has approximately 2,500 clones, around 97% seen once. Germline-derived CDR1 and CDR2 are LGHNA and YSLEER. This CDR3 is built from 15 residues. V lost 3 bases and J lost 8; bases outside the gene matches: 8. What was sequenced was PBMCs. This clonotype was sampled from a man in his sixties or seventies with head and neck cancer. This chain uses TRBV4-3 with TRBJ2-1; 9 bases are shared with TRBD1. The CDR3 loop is CASSQYRGPGDEQFF. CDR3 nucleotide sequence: TGCGCCAGCAGCCAGTACAGGGGGCCCGGGGATGAGCAGTTCTTC.